This T cell receptor (beta chain) was documented in a study of OX40 agonist ivuxolimab in advanced cancers. Overall study context: Patients were treated with intravenous ivuxolimab, dosed at 0.01 to 10 mg/kg and infused every 2 weeks.

The CDR3 has 15 amino acids. Germline V lookup: CDR1 SGHRS, CDR2 YFSETQ. Trimming took 0 bases from V and 6 from J, leaving 12 bases between them. Study-level points and caveats: There were, on average, more expanded clones in CD8+ T cells than in CD4+.

A remark on this clone: The antigen remains unidentified.

Sequencing was performed with immunoSEQ multiplex PCR; in TCRdb, only in-frame clones are kept and a portion is missing. The sample lists approximately 66,000 clones; 85% were seen once. The sequence was collected from an adult with an advanced solid tumor such as melanoma, head and neck, liver or kidney cancer. The sequenced sample was CD4+ or CD8+ T cells sorted from blood, obtained in a trial of the OX40 agonist ivuxolimab. The chain couples TRBV5-1 to TRBJ2-2; D is perhaps TRBD1 (5 bases). This CDR3 reads CASSLAQGTSGELFF. DNA of the CDR3: TGCGCCAGCAGCTTGGCCCAGGGCACATCCGGGGAGCTGTTTTTT.